A single sample gave rise to the 16 T cell receptor beta chains below, sequenced in a study of blood T cell repertoires in COVID-19. Repertoires were generated with immunoSEQ multiplex PCR, while TCRdb's copy carries only in-frame clones and drops some. The table shows 400,000 to 500,000 clones, with 86% occurring only once. Source material: peripheral blood. The source is a young woman with active or convalescent COVID-19.

J is TRBJ1-1 and V is TRBV18; TRBD1 matches at 9 bases. CDR3 length equals 15 residues. Germline V gene sequence: CDR1 KGHSH, CDR2 LQKENI. V dropped 3 bases and J dropped 2; count of bases not matched to a gene: 4. The DNA for the CDR3 is TGTGCCAGCTCACCCGTGGACAGGGGTAACACTGAAGCTTTCTTT. This codes for CASSPVDRGNTEAFF.

This clone turned up a few times. The rearrangement joins TRBV19 to TRBJ1-2; TRBD1 aligns across 9 bases. CDR1 is LNHDA and CDR2 is SQIVND in the germline V gene (reference sequence). The J segment lost 8 bases and the V segment lost 6 bases, leaving 10 bases of the junction unmatched. The CDR3 consists of 14 residues. CDR3 DNA: TGTGCCAGTAGGCAAGAGGGACAGGGAGTCGGCTACACCTTC. Amino acids: CASRQEGQGVGYTF.

The chain carries TRBV11-3 and TRBJ1-1; tentative D call: TRBD1 (5 bases). Germline V lookup: CDR1 SGHNT, CDR2 YENEEA. CDR3 length: 13 residues. V shed 5 bases and J shed 4 bases, with 11 bases lying between them. The CDR3 protein is CASSRQWATEAFF. Here the CDR3 DNA reads TGTGCCAGCAGCCGACAGTGGGCCACTGAAGCTTTCTTT.

The chain links TRBV11-2 to TRBJ2-7, with D possibly being TRBD1 (6 bases). V shed 5 bases and J shed 3 bases, with 17 bases lying between them. CDR1 is SGHAT and CDR2 is FQNNGV in the germline V gene. There are 15 residues in the CDR3. The chain's CDR3 is CASSPLSSGDYEQYF. CDR3 DNA sequence: TGTGCCAGCAGCCCCCTGAGTTCAGGGGACTACGAGCAGTACTTC.

This rearrangement joins TRBV3-1 (or the pseudogene TRBV3-2) to TRBJ1-3; D gene ambiguous. The CDR3 contains 19 residues. The V and J ends lost 1 base and 0 bases respectively, with 19 bases between them. Germline CDR1 and CDR2: LGHDT and YNNKEL (reference sequence). CDR3 loop: CASSQAIWGEGLSGNTIYF. CDR3 DNA: TGTGCCAGCAGCCAAGCGATTTGGGGAGAAGGGCTCTCTGGAAACACCATATATTTT.

This chain joins TRBV11-2 and TRBJ2-1; TRBD1 is a possible D gene (5 bases). The CDR3 consists of 14 residues. Germline loops: CDR1 SGHAT, CDR2 FQNNGV. Trimming stripped 0 bases from V and 9 bases from J, with 12 bases between. The CDR3 spells CASSLDSGRAEQFF. The DNA for the CDR3 is TGTGCCAGCAGCTTAGATTCGGGCAGGGCTGAGCAGTTCTTC.

The chain recombines TRBV18 with TRBJ1-1, with 10 bases identical to TRBD1. Germline loops: CDR1 KGHSH, CDR2 LQKENI. V trimming: 4 bases; J trimming: 0 bases; junction bases outside the gene matches: 2. The CDR3 sequence is 15 residues long. CDR3 DNA sequence: TGTGCCAGCTCACAGACAGGGGGCGTGAACACTGAAGCTTTCTTT. Residues: CASSQTGGVNTEAFF.

The V gene is TRBV19, the J gene TRBJ1-2; 10 positions match TRBD1. The V gene's germline CDR1 is LNHDA and CDR2 SQIVND (reference sequence). After removal of 3 bases from V and 0 bases from J, the junction contained 10 bases not matched to a gene. The CDR3 is 18 amino acids. This CDR3 reads CASSMVPGQGTSNYGYTF. The CDR3 DNA is TGTGCCAGTAGTATGGTACCGGGACAGGGGACTTCTAACTATGGCTACACCTTC.

The chain employs TRBV11-2 and TRBJ1-1; TRBD1 is a possible D gene (6 bases). The CDR3 spans 13 residues. V lost 4 bases and J lost 6, with 12 bases in between. CDR1 is SGHAT and CDR2 is FQNNGV in the germline V gene. CDR3 region: CASSSQGLPEAFF. The CDR3 DNA sequence: TGTGCCAGCAGCTCGCAGGGGTTGCCTGAAGCTTTCTTT. The full variable domain, its missing parts supplied by reference TRBV11-2 and TRBJ1-1, is EAGVAQSPRYKIIEKRQSVAFWCNPISGHATLYWYQQILGQGPKLLIQFQNNGVVDDSQLPKDRFSAERLKGVDSTLKIQPAKLEDSAVYLCASSSQGLPEAFFGQGTRLTVV.

The chain combines TRBV6-1 with TRBJ1-2; 8 positions agree with TRBD1. The CDR3 runs to 17 residues. Germline CDR1 MNHNS, CDR2 SASEGT. V dropped 1 base and J dropped 4; count of bases not matched to a gene: 11. This CDR3 reads CASSEEAGTGRFYGYTF. The CDR3 DNA reads TGTGCCAGCAGTGAAGAAGCGGGGACAGGAAGATTCTATGGCTACACCTTC.

In its sample, this clone was seen once. The CDR3 sequence: CASSFHDRANQPQHF. The CDR3 DNA is TGTGCCAGCAGCTTTCACGACAGGGCCAATCAGCCCCAGCATTTT. V and J are TRBV7-8 and TRBJ1-5, with 7 bases lining up with TRBD1. Trimming at V came to 3 bases and at J to 3 bases, leaving 5 bases not matched to a gene. The CDR3 runs 15 residues. CDR1 is SGHVS, CDR2 FQNEAQ, per germline.

The CDR3 loop reads CASSFALRGFNTF. The CDR3 DNA reads as TGTGCCAGCAGTTTTGCCTTGAGGGGGTTCAACACCTTC. The chain is built from TRBV12-3 or TRBV12-4 and TRBJ1-2; D perhaps matches TRBD1 (6 bases). Trimming cost V 3 bases and J 12 bases, with 17 bases left between them. The CDR3 spans 13 residues.

The chain links TRBV29-1 to TRBJ1-1; D is ambiguous. The germline V gene has CDR1 SQVTM and CDR2 ANQGSEA. Trimming stripped 5 bases from V and 0 bases from J, with 4 bases between. The CDR3 length is 11 residues. CDR3 amino acids: CSVSVNTEAFF. CDR3 DNA: TGCAGCGTTTCAGTGAACACTGAAGCTTTCTTT.

This chain connects TRBV6-5 to TRBJ1-2; D call uncertain. CDR1 and CDR2 from the germline V gene are MNHEY and SVGAGI. V gave up 6 bases and J gave up 4 bases, with 12 bases separating them. The CDR3 contains 13 residues. The DNA for the CDR3 is TGTGCCAGCAGACCAACTGCGTTCTATGGCTACACCTTC. Encoded protein: CASRPTAFYGYTF.

CDR3 DNA: TGTGCCAGCAGGGGAGACACCTATGGCTACACCTTC. Protein product: CASRGDTYGYTF. The rearrangement joins TRBV28 to TRBJ1-2; D is unclear. V was cut by 6 bases and J by 4 bases, with 9 bases left in between. Looked up from germline, CDR1 is MDHEN and CDR2 is SYDVKM. This CDR3 contains 12 residues.

The rearrangement joins TRBV10-1 to TRBJ1-2, with D possibly matching TRBD1 (5 bases). Trimming took 10 bases from V and 0 from J, leaving 9 bases between them. The CDR3 sequence is 12 residues long. Germline V gene sequence: CDR1 WNHNN, CDR2 SYGVQD (reference sequence). CDR3 sequence reads: CATQGPNYGYTF. Written as DNA, the CDR3 is TGCGCCACCCAGGGTCCTAACTATGGCTACACCTTC.